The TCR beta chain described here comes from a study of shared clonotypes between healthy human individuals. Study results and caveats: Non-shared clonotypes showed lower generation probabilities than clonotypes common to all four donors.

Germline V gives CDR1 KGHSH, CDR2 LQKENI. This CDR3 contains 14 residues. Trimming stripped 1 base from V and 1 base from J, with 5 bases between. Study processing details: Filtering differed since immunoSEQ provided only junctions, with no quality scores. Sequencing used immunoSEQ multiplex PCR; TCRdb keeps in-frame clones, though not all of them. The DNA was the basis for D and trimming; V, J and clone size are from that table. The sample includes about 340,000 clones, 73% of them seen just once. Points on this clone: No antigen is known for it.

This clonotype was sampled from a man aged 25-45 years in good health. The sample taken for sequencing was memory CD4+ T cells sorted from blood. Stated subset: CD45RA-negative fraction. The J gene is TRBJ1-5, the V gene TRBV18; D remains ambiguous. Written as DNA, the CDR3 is TGTGCCAGCTCACCACAACAGAGCAATCAGCCCCAGCATTTT. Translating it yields CASSPQQSNQPQHF.